This TCR beta chain was retrieved from a study of tumor-infiltrating lymphocytes in localized non-small cell lung cancer. Study-level information: Some samples were collected after neoadjuvant chemotherapy; smokers, never-smokers and several histologies were included. From each patient, both tumor and uninvolved lung, non-adjacent to tumor, were sampled.

Of note for this clone: As yet, its antigen is unknown.

Clones were sequenced by immunoSEQ multiplex PCR, and TCRdb holds only the in-frame ones, with some missing. The data show 7,000 to 9,500 clones, around 77% seen once. Study-wide results and limits: Recurrence-free survival showed no association with tumor T-cell fraction.

The specimen was lung tumor tissue. The receptor comes from a human donor with non-small cell lung cancer.

In DNA form, the CDR3 reads TGTGCCAGCAGCATCCTCGAGGCCGCAGATACGCAGTATTTT. It is translated as CASSILEAADTQYF. The chain combines TRBV9 with TRBJ2-3; D gene unclear. Germline V gene lookup returns CDR1 SGDLS and CDR2 YYNGEE. V was shortened by 4 bases and J by 4 bases, with 13 bases between the two germline ends. The CDR3 has 14 amino acids.